These 10 T cell receptor gamma chains were sequenced from one sample in a study of gamma-delta chains in newborns, infants, children. TCRdb reanalyzed the reads using CATT. The data contain around 2,500 gamma-chain clones, more than 35% of them singletons. Sequencing was carried out using blood. These receptors were taken from a child who was a newborn, infant or young child, either healthy, febrile or measles-vaccinated (not recorded which).

This clone was seen a handful of times. The CDR3 spells CATWAHYYKKLF. The DNA of the CDR3 is TGTGCCACCTGGGCCCATTATTATAAGAAACTCTTT. V usage is TRGV5 and J usage is TRGJ1 or TRGJ2. TCRdb is silent on the J gene; assignment here came from matching the DNA to germline. Per the germline V gene, CDR1 is VINAFY and CDR2 is YDVSNSKD. V was clipped by 5 bases and J by 2 bases; unmatched bases: 3. The CDR3 contains 12 residues.

Worth noting for this clone: With a much larger clone just one base away, this may be a read error. The V and J genes are TRGV4 and TRGJ1 or TRGJ2. No J segment appears in TCRdb, so it was assigned here by matching the sequence to germline. Germline V gene lookup returns CDR1 EGSTGY and CDR2 YDSYTSSV. The CDR3 is 12 amino acids. Trimming removed 4 bases from V and 6 bases from J; junction bases left unmatched: 6. CDR3 amino acids: CATWEGLYKKLF. CDR3 in DNA: TGTGCCACCTGGGAGGGGCTTTATAAGAAACTCTTT.

The chain links TRGV8 to TRGJ1 or TRGJ2. TCRdb leaves out the J gene; it was filled in here by matching the DNA to germline. The length of the CDR3 is 14 residues. Germline V gives CDR1 VENAVY, CDR2 YDSYNSRV. V lost 0 bases to trimming and J lost 9 bases; unmatched junction nucleotides: 11. The CDR3 region is CATWDRGRSCKKLF. In nucleotides, the CDR3 is TGTGCCACCTGGGATAGGGGCCGTTCTTGTAAGAAACTCTTT.

A single count supports this clone. This may come from a read error, since a much larger clone is one base off. The rearrangement uses TRGV4 and TRGJ1 or TRGJ2. Because TCRdb records no J gene, it was assigned here through a match of the DNA to germline. CDR3 size: 12 residues. In germline, CDR1 is EGSTGY, CDR2 YDSYTSSV. Losses at the gene ends were 5 bases for V and 3 bases for J; bases not matched to a gene: 4. CDR3 protein: CATWVAYYKKLF. CDR3 in DNA: TGTGCCACCTGGGTGGCTTATTATAAGAAACTCTTT.

This clone has more than one count but fewer than ten. The CDR3 loop is CATWDGQPNYYKKLF. CDR3 sequence (DNA): TGTGCCACCTGGGATGGTCAGCCGAATTATTATAAGAAACTCTTT. This chain links TRGV4 with TRGJ1 or TRGJ2. No J gene is reported in TCRdb; it was inferred here by comparing the DNA with germline. CDR3 length: 15 residues. The V and J ends lost 1 base and 0 bases, in that order; junction bases with no gene match: 6. The germline V gene encodes CDR1 EGSTGY and CDR2 YDSYTSSV.

This sequence joins TRGV8 and TRGJ1 or TRGJ2. TCRdb lists no J gene, so it was determined here by aligning the DNA to germline. Germline V gene lookup returns CDR1 VENAVY and CDR2 YDSYNSRV. This CDR3 contains 13 residues. Unmatched junction bases numbered 7, after V lost 1 base and J lost 7 bases. DNA for the CDR3: TGTGCCACCTGGGATAGTCTGGGCTATAAGAAACTCTTT. It translates to CATWDSLGYKKLF.

Turning to this clone: A much larger clone is a single base away; this may be a read error. This sequence joins TRGV3 and TRGJ1 or TRGJ2. The J gene was not available in TCRdb and was assigned here by matching the DNA to germline segments. Germline loops: CDR1 VTNTFY, CDR2 YDVSTARD (reference sequence). The V segment lost 1 base and the J segment 6 bases; nucleotides outside the gene matches: 3. The CDR3 loop spans 12 amino acids. CDR3 coding DNA: TGTGCCACCTGGGACAGCCGTTATAAGAAACTCTTT. Protein product: CATWDSRYKKLF.

CDR3 sequence (DNA): TGTGCCACCTGGGATGATGGGTTAGGGAATTATTATAAGAAACTCTTT. Its protein product is CATWDDGLGNYYKKLF. The V call is TRGV4, the J call TRGJ1 or TRGJ2. Assignment of the J gene here rests on matching the DNA to germline, because TCRdb gives none. This CDR3 comprises 16 residues. V gave up 2 bases and J gave up 0 bases; unmatched junction bases: 10. Germline V gene sequence: CDR1 EGSTGY, CDR2 YDSYTSSV.

This chain connects TRGV3 to TRGJP2. The V gene's germline CDR1 is VTNTFY and CDR2 YDVSTARD (reference sequence). The CDR3 loop spans 13 amino acids. J lost 9 bases, V lost 3 bases, and 7 bases had no gene match. The CDR3 region has the DNA TGTGCCACCTGGGACCGGAGTTATTGGATCAAGACGTTT. This gives the protein CATWDRSYWIKTF.

Note on this clone: A junction end diverges from the germline sequence, so it may reflect a read error. V gene TRGV4 combines with J gene TRGJP2. The J gene was not available in TCRdb and was assigned here by matching the DNA to germline segments. The CDR3 runs 14 residues. The V gene's germline CDR1 is EGSTGY and CDR2 YDSYTSSV. The chain's CDR3 is CAPWGGSPDWIKTF. DNA for the CDR3: TGTGCCCCCTGGGGGGGGAGTCCCGATTGGATCAAGACGTTT.